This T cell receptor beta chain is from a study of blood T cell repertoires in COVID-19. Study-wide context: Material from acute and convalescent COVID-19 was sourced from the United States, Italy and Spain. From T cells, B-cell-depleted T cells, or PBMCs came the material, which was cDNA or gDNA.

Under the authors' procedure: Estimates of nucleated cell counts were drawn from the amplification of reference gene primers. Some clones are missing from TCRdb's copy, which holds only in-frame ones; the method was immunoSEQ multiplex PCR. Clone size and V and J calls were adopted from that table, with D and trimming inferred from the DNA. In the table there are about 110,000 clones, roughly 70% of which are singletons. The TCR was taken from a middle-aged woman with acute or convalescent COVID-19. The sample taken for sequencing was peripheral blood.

The CDR3 DNA follows: TGTGCCAGCAGCCGGGACAGCTTCTATGGCTACACCTTC. It translates to CASSRDSFYGYTF. The rearrangement uses TRBV7-9 and TRBJ1-2, with 7 bases identical to TRBD1. The germline V gene encodes CDR1 SEHNR and CDR2 FQNEAQ (reference sequence). The CDR3 covers 13 residues. V gave up 5 bases and J gave up 4 bases; unmatched junction bases: 4.